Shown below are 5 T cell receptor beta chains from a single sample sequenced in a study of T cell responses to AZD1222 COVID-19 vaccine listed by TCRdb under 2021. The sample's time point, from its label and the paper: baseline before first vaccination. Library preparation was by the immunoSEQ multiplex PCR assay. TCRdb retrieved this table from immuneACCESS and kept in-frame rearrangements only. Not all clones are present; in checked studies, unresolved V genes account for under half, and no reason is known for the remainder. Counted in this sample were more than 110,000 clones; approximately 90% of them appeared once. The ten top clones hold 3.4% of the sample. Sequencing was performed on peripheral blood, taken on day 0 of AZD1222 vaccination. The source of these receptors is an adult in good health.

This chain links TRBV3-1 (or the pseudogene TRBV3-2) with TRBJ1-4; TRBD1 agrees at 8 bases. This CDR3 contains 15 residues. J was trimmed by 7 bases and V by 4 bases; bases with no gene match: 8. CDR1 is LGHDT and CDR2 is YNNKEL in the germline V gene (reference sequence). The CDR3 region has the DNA TGTGCCAGCAGCCTCAGGGGGCTCGGGACTGAAAAACTGTTTTTT. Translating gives CASSLRGLGTEKLFF.

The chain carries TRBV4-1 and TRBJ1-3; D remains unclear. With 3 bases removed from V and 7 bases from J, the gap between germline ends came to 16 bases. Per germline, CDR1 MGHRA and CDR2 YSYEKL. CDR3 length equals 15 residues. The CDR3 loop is CASSHLGKRENTIYF. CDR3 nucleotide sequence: TGCGCCAGCAGCCATCTCGGAAAAAGGGAGAACACCATATATTTT.

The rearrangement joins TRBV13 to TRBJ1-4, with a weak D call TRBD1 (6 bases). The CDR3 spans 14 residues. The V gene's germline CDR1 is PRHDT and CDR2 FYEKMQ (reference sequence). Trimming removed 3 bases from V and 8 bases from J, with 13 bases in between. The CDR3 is CASSFRGLQEKLFF. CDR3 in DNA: TGTGCCAGCAGCTTTCGGGGGCTGCAAGAAAAACTGTTTTTT.

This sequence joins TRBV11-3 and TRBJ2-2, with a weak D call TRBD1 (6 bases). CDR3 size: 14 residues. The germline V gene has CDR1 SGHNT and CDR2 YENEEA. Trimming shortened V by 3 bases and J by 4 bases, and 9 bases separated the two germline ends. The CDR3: CASSLNRATGELFF. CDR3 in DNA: TGTGCCAGCAGCTTGAACAGGGCCACCGGGGAGCTGTTTTTT.

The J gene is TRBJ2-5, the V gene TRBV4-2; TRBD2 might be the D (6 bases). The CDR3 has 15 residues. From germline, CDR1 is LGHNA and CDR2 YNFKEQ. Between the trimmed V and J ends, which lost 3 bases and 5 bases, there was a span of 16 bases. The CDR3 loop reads CASSQGPGVEETQYF. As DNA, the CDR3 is TGTGCCAGCAGCCAGGGCCCGGGAGTAGAGGAGACCCAGTACTTC.